The 17 T cell receptor beta chains given below trace back to one sample, sequenced in a study of a mutant IDH1 vaccine in newly diagnosed glioma. Time point: baseline, week 1 (first vaccination visit). Treatment in this sample: pre-vaccination baseline after standard-of-care therapy. Clones were sequenced by immunoSEQ multiplex PCR, and TCRdb holds only the in-frame ones, with some missing. The top ten hold 7% to 10% of the sample, which has 12,000 to 15,000 clones, over 75% seen once. This specimen consisted of PBMCs, obtained from a glioma patient treated with radiotherapy, temozolomide or both. All receptors derive from a woman between 40 and 55 years old with glioma. Some clones in this sample may be carry-over from other donors' samples.

The chain is built from TRBV28 and TRBJ1-5, with a weak D call TRBD1 (5 bases). Germline values: CDR1 MDHEN, CDR2 SYDVKM. The CDR3 totals 15 residues. The V gene lost 7 bases and the J gene lost 0 bases, with 13 bases spanning the gap. CDR3 bases: TGTGCCAGCATTCAGGGAGGGTATAGCAATCAGCCCCAGCATTTT. Its translation is CASIQGGYSNQPQHF.

The chain links TRBV12-5 to TRBJ2-1, with TRBD2 identical over 9 bases. The CDR3 length is 15 residues. CDR1 and CDR2 from the germline V gene are LGHNT and FRNRAP. V dropped 5 bases and J dropped 3; count of bases not matched to a gene: 5. CDR3 sequence: CASGPGTSSYNEQFF. For the CDR3, the DNA is TGTGCTAGTGGTCCCGGGACTAGCAGCTACAATGAGCAGTTCTTC.

The gene calls are TRBV2 and TRBJ2-3; 9 positions agree with TRBD1. The germline V gene encodes CDR1 SNHLY and CDR2 FYNNEI. V shed 4 bases and J 1 base; nucleotides not matched to a gene: 3. There are 15 residues in the CDR3. The CDR3 region is CASSAQGAGTDTQYF. In DNA form, the CDR3 reads TGTGCCAGCAGTGCACAGGGGGCTGGCACAGATACGCAGTATTTT.

The chain couples TRBV29-1 to TRBJ2-3; 12 nucleotides line up with TRBD2. Germline V gives CDR1 SQVTM, CDR2 ANQGSEA. The CDR3 sequence is 15 residues long. The V and J ends lost 1 base and 11 bases, in that order; junction bases with no gene match: 10. The DNA for the CDR3 is TGCAGCGTTGAAGCTAAGGTTCTAGCGGGGGGGGTGCAGTATTTT. This gives the protein CSVEAKVLAGGVQYF.

V usage is TRBV5-6 and J usage is TRBJ1-5, with 7 bases aligning to TRBD1. Germline V lookup: CDR1 SGHDT, CDR2 YYEEEE. The CDR3 sequence is 15 residues long. With V trimmed by 3 bases and J by 3 bases, 6 bases remained unmatched. The CDR3 spells CASSSTGHYNQPQHF. The CDR3 DNA follows: TGTGCCAGCAGCTCGACAGGGCACTACAATCAGCCCCAGCATTTT.

The chain joins TRBV28 to TRBJ2-3; D is perhaps TRBD2 (6 bases). This CDR3 is built from 13 residues. Trimming took off 2 bases at V and 4 bases at J, with 7 bases between the two ends. In germline, CDR1 is MDHEN, CDR2 SYDVKM. The DNA of the CDR3 is TGTGCCAGCAGTTTACGGGGGTCAGATACGCAGTATTTT. Its translation is CASSLRGSDTQYF.

V and J are TRBV7-9 and TRBJ1-2; tentative D call: TRBD1 (6 bases). Germline CDR1 SEHNR, CDR2 FQNEAQ (reference sequence). This CDR3 spans 16 amino acids. With 4 bases removed from V and 3 bases from J, the gap between germline ends came to 18 bases. This CDR3 is CASSSTDGGLYYGYTF. The CDR3 DNA sequence: TGTGCCAGCAGCTCCACCGACGGGGGGCTGTACTATGGCTACACCTTC.

The chain carries TRBV5-6 and TRBJ2-3, with 10 bases lining up with TRBD2. V shed 2 bases and J 2 bases; nucleotides not matched to a gene: 5. The germline V gene encodes CDR1 SGHDT and CDR2 YYEEEE. The CDR3 is 16 amino acids. This CDR3 reads CASSFRLAGHTDTQYF. Written as DNA, the CDR3 is TGTGCCAGCAGCTTTAGACTAGCGGGCCACACAGATACGCAGTATTTT.

The chain has TRBV13 and TRBJ2-7, with D perhaps matching TRBD1 (6 bases). Per germline, CDR1 PRHDT and CDR2 FYEKMQ (reference sequence). The V end was cut by 5 bases, the J end by 6 bases, with 11 bases between. This CDR3 region has 12 residues. The CDR3 coding sequence is TGTGCCAGCAGCCCAGGGGATGCCGAGCAGTACTTC. This encodes CASSPGDAEQYF.

The chain uses TRBV5-4 and TRBJ2-1, with D perhaps given as TRBD1 or TRBD2 (5 bases each). The ends were cut back, 2 bases at V and 8 bases at J, with 14 bases in the middle. The CDR3 totals 14 residues. Germline loops: CDR1 SGHNT, CDR2 YYREEE (reference sequence). CDR3 protein: CASSFGQGRDEQFF. The CDR3 DNA sequence: TGTGCCAGCAGCTTTGGCCAGGGACGCGATGAGCAGTTCTTC.

This clone has a single count. J is TRBJ1-3 and V is TRBV6-1, with 7 bases fitting TRBD1. V was pared by 11 bases and J by 3 bases, with 4 bases of the junction left unmatched. The CDR3 has 12 residues. CDR1 is MNHNS and CDR2 is SASEGT in the germline V gene. The CDR3 coding sequence is TGTGCCTTCCGGGACAGTGGAAACACCATATATTTT. Amino acids: CAFRDSGNTIYF.

This chain connects TRBV27 to TRBJ2-7; D gene unclear. Germline-derived CDR1 and CDR2 are MNHEY and SMNVEV (reference sequence). V was pared by 8 bases and J by 3 bases, with 17 bases between. The CDR3 totals 14 residues. The CDR3 DNA reads as TGTGCCAGCGCCCCACGCGGCACAGACTACGAGCAGTACTTC. Translation gives CASAPRGTDYEQYF.

This chain links TRBV6-5 with TRBJ2-1, with D maybe TRBD2 (6 bases). CDR3 length: 15 residues. The V gene's germline CDR1 is MNHEY and CDR2 SVGAGI. V lost 0 bases, J lost 9 bases, and 15 bases lay in between. CDR3 nucleotides: TGTGCCAGCAGTTACTCGCTCCTAGCGAGAGGTGAGCAGTTCTTC. It codes for CASSYSLLARGEQFF.

This chain connects TRBV30 to TRBJ1-5; 7 bases align to TRBD1. V lost 2 bases, J lost 3 bases, and 10 bases stayed unmatched. The CDR3 length is 16 residues. The V gene's germline CDR1 is GTSNPN and CDR2 SVGIG (reference sequence). CDR3 sequence: CAWSTGAGDINQPQHF. CDR3 coding DNA: TGTGCCTGGAGTACAGGGGCGGGGGATATCAATCAGCCCCAGCATTTT.

The J gene is TRBJ1-5, the V gene TRBV6-1; D is possibly TRBD1 (6 bases). CDR3 length: 15 amino acids. Germline V gene data show CDR1 as MNHNS and CDR2 as SASEGT. V dropped 2 bases and J dropped 6 bases, with 14 bases sitting between them. This CDR3 is CASSEIPRGLQPQHF. CDR3 DNA sequence: TGTGCCAGCAGTGAAATTCCCAGGGGCCTTCAGCCCCAGCATTTT.

The V and J genes are TRBV18 and TRBJ1-4; a possible D gene is TRBD1 (5 bases). CDR3 length: 14 amino acids. Per the germline V gene, CDR1 is KGHSH and CDR2 is LQKENI. The V end lost 4 bases, the J end lost 5 bases, and 11 bases lay between the germline ends. As DNA, the CDR3 is TGTGCCAGCTCACGAGAACGGGGGAATGAAAAACTGTTTTTT. Amino acid sequence: CASSRERGNEKLFF.

The chain carries TRBV25-1 and TRBJ1-6, with 12 nucleotides matching TRBD1. Unmatched junction bases numbered 3, after V lost 2 bases and J lost 10 bases. Germline V gene sequence: CDR1 MGHDK, CDR2 SYGVNS. The CDR3 contains 15 residues. In DNA, the CDR3 is TGTGCCAGCAGTGAAGGGGACAGGGGGCACTCACCCCTCCACTTT. Protein sequence: CASSEGDRGHSPLHF.